The following is a T cell receptor (beta chain) sequence with its context. The target antigen is unknown. Trimming took off 3 bases at V and 4 bases at J, with 8 bases between the two ends. CDR3 length: 13 amino acids. CDR1 is SGHRS and CDR2 is YFSETQ in the germline V gene. This record comes from a study of coeliac disease. Turning to the study itself: Without high-resolution HLA typing, biased TRBV7-2 usage was examined as a proof of principle.

Each fraction contributed one roughly 500,000-cell aliquot for sequencing. Assay used: immunoSEQ multiplex PCR; TCRdb lists only in-frame clones, some missing. The sample includes several thousand clones, 62% of them seen just once. Study-wide results and limits: Control samples showed higher TRB and TRG clonality than intraepithelial and lamina propria samples in active celiac disease. Of coeliac lamina propria samples, about 55% of the 18 held published gliadin-specific TRB sequences, versus 1 of 6 controls.

The chain has TRBV5-1 and TRBJ1-5; possible D gene TRBD1, 6 bases. This sequence originates from a man between 60 and 75 years old with celiac disease on a gluten-free diet. The sample taken for sequencing was lymphocytes from the gut lamina propria. CDR3 nucleotide sequence: TGCGCCAGCAGCTCCGGGACAAATCAGCCCCAGCATTTT. Translation gives CASSSGTNQPQHF. The whole variable domain, filled in from reference TRBV5-1 and TRBJ1-5, reads KAGVTQTPRYLIKTRGQQVTLSCSPISGHRSVSWYQQTPGQGLQFLFEYFSETQRNKGNFPGRFSGRQFSNSRSEMNVSTLELGDSALYLCASSSGTNQPQHFGDGTRLSIL.